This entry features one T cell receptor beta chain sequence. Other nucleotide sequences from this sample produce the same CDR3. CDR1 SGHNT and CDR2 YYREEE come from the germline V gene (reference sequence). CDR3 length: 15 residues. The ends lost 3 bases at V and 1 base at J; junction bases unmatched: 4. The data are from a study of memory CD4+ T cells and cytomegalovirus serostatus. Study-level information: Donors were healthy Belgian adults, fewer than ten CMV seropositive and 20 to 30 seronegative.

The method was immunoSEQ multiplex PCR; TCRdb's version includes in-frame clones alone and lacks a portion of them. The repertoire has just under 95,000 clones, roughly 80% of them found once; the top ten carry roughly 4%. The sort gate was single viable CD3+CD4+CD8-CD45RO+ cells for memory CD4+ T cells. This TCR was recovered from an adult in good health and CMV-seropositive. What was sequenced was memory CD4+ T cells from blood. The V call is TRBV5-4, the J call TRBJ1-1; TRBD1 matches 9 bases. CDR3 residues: CASSSPGQGNTEAFF. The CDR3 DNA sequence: TGTGCCAGCAGCTCTCCGGGACAGGGGAACACTGAAGCTTTCTTT.